These 18 T cell receptor beta chains were all obtained from the same sample, sequenced in a study of radiation and T cells in renal cell carcinoma. Noted time point: baseline pretreatment blood. Sample treatment: 15 Gy SBRT to primary tumor, nephrectomy 4 weeks later. The protocol was immunoSEQ multiplex PCR, while the TCRdb copy is restricted to in-frame clones and leaves out a portion. The data contain some 150,000 clones, around four fifths of them singletons. Sequencing was performed on blood, taken from a patient whose treatment included radiotherapy and nephrectomy. Receptors were obtained from a woman aged 45-65 years with renal cell carcinoma.

The J gene is TRBJ2-7, the V gene TRBV10-3; a possible D gene is TRBD2 (5 bases). This CDR3 spans 15 amino acids. V shed 4 bases and J shed 0 bases, with 13 bases lying between them. Germline CDR1 and CDR2: ENHRY and SYGVKD. This CDR3 reads CAISGAGASSYEQYF. CDR3 in DNA: TGTGCCATCAGTGGGGCGGGCGCTAGCTCCTACGAGCAGTACTTC.

The rearrangement uses TRBV2 and TRBJ2-7; possibly TRBD1 for D (5 bases). The CDR3 runs to 15 residues. Germline CDR1 reads SNHLY; CDR2 reads FYNNEI. V shed 2 bases and J shed 3 bases, with 14 bases lying between them. The DNA of the CDR3 is TGTGCCAGCAGTGAATTTCAGGGCGAGGTCTACGAGCAGTACTTC. It codes for CASSEFQGEVYEQYF.

The chain links TRBV5-1 to TRBJ2-3; 12 bases map to TRBD2. This CDR3 spans 18 amino acids. Germline V gene data show CDR1 as SGHRS and CDR2 as YFSETQ. V dropped 4 bases and J dropped 0; count of bases not matched to a gene: 9. CDR3 amino acids: CASSRGTSGRPSTDTQYF. The DNA of the CDR3 is TGCGCCAGCAGCCGGGGGACTAGCGGGCGACCTAGCACAGATACGCAGTATTTT.

This clone was picked up one time. The chain uses TRBV19 and TRBJ1-1; D unclear. Germline V gene sequence: CDR1 LNHDA, CDR2 SQIVND (reference sequence). The CDR3 sequence is 14 residues long. V was shortened by 6 bases and J by 1 base, with 12 bases between the two germline ends. The CDR3 nucleotides read TGTGCCAGTAGCCTCGGGGAGGGGAACACTGAAGCTTTCTTT. This encodes CASSLGEGNTEAFF.

The chain couples TRBV4-1 to TRBJ2-7; D unclear. There are 15 residues in the CDR3. Germline CDR1 and CDR2: MGHRA and YSYEKL. V dropped 0 bases and J dropped 2 bases, with 11 bases sitting between them. The CDR3 DNA reads as TGCGCCAGCAGCCAAGATCGAGCCAGTCCCTACGAGCAGTACTTC. It encodes CASSQDRASPYEQYF.

The rearrangement links TRBV2 to TRBJ1-2; D call uncertain. This CDR3 has 10 residues. The germline V gene encodes CDR1 SNHLY and CDR2 FYNNEI. Between the trimmed V and J ends, which lost 3 bases and 12 bases, there was a span of 8 bases. CDR3 sequence (DNA): TGTGCCAGCAGTGACCCCGTGCACACCTTC. It translates to CASSDPVHTF. Using reference TRBV2 and TRBJ1-2 for the parts outside the CDR3, the full variable domain is EPEVTQTPSHQVTQMGQEVILRCVPISNHLYFYWYRQILGQKVEFLVSFYNNEISEKSEIFDDQFSVERPDGSNFTLKIRSTKLEDSAMYFCASSDPVHTFGSGTRLTVV.

This clone has a single count. The rearrangement joins TRBV28 to TRBJ1-1; D is unclear. This CDR3 contains 14 residues. The ends were cut back, 2 bases at V and 11 bases at J, with 18 bases in the middle. The germline CDR1 and CDR2 sequences are MDHEN and SYDVKM. The CDR3 sequence is CASSLVVRTTGAFF. The DNA for the CDR3 is TGTGCCAGCAGTTTAGTGGTCCGAACGACGGGGGCTTTCTTT.

A few counts support this clone. The rearrangement joins TRBV5-1 to TRBJ1-1, with 8 bases identical to TRBD1. Germline V CDR1 and CDR2: SGHRS, YFSETQ. The CDR3 has 14 residues. J gave up 1 base and V 3 bases, and 2 bases lay outside the gene matches. The CDR3 loop reads CASSWGQANTEAFF. CDR3 DNA sequence: TGCGCCAGCAGCTGGGGACAGGCGAACACTGAAGCTTTCTTT.

The chain links TRBV5-5 to TRBJ1-3; D gene unclear. Germline lookup yields CDR1 SGHKS and CDR2 YYEKEE (reference sequence). Trimming left V 2 bases short and J 5 bases short, with 11 bases between. The CDR3 spans 14 residues. Here the CDR3 DNA reads TGTGCCAGCAGCTTCGGTAGTGGACGAAACACCATATATTTT. As protein: CASSFGSGRNTIYF.

In this sample, this clone turned up once. CDR3 amino acids: CASQKAGGGETQYF. The CDR3 region has the DNA TGTGCCAGCCAAAAGGCGGGAGGGGGGGAGACCCAGTACTTC. This chain links TRBV25-1 with TRBJ2-5; the match to TRBD2 covers 9 bases. The CDR3 contains 14 residues. Germline trimming cut 8 bases from V and 5 bases from J; bases unmatched to any gene: 9. Germline CDR1 reads MGHDK; CDR2 reads SYGVNS.

The rearrangement uses TRBV14 and TRBJ2-7; D gene unclear. This CDR3 contains 13 residues. With 6 bases removed from V and 9 bases from J, the gap between germline ends came to 18 bases. The germline V gene has CDR1 SGHDN and CDR2 FVKESK. CDR3 in amino acids: CASRSTSSGVQYF. The CDR3 nucleotides are TGTGCCAGCAGGTCAACTTCGTCTGGGGTGCAGTACTTC.

The V gene is TRBV2, the J gene TRBJ2-6; TRBD1 is a possible D gene (5 bases). Trimming pared 1 base from V and 4 bases from J, leaving 8 bases between. CDR1 and CDR2 (germline): SNHLY, FYNNEI. This CDR3 has 15 residues. CDR3: CASSEDRGGANVLTF. CDR3 DNA sequence: TGTGCCAGCAGTGAAGATAGGGGCGGGGCCAACGTCCTGACTTTC.

This sequence joins TRBV5-1 and TRBJ2-5, with 8 bases aligning to TRBD2. The V segment lost 0 bases and the J segment 1 base; nucleotides outside the gene matches: 5. Germline V gene sequence: CDR1 SGHRS, CDR2 YFSETQ. The CDR3 is made up of 16 amino acids. The CDR3 sequence: CASSLEASGFQETQYF. The DNA for the CDR3 is TGCGCCAGCAGCTTGGAGGCTAGCGGGTTCCAAGAGACCCAGTACTTC.

A remark on this clone: In the same sample, other DNA sequences code for this CDR3. The chain couples TRBV18 to TRBJ2-5; D gene ambiguous. V was cut by 3 bases and J by 5 bases, with 7 bases left in between. The CDR3 consists of 12 residues. Germline CDR1 and CDR2: KGHSH and LQKENI. This CDR3 is CASSPPGETQYF. DNA for the CDR3: TGTGCCAGCTCACCTCCCGGGGAGACCCAGTACTTC. Supplemented by reference TRBV18 and TRBJ2-5, the full variable domain reads NAGVMQNPRHLVRRRGQEARLRCSPMKGHSHVYWYRQLPEEGLKFMVYLQKENIIDESGMPKERFSAEFPKEGPSILRIQQVVRGDSAAYFCASSPPGETQYFGPGTRLLVL.

The chain joins TRBV30 to TRBJ1-2, with D unresolved. CDR3 length: 12 amino acids. In germline, CDR1 is GTSNPN, CDR2 SVGIG (reference sequence). The V end was cut by 5 bases, the J end by 2 bases, with 9 bases between. CDR3 nucleotides: TGTGCCTGGGTGGAGAGGAACTATGGCTACACCTTC. Protein sequence: CAWVERNYGYTF.

This clone was seen only a few times. The CDR3 coding sequence is TGTGCCAGCAGCTTAGGACAGGGAGGCTATGGCTACACCTTC. It specifies CASSLGQGGYGYTF. The rearrangement joins TRBV2 to TRBJ1-2, with 8 bases lining up with TRBD1. Germline lookup yields CDR1 SNHLY and CDR2 FYNNEI. Trimming removed 6 bases from V and 4 bases from J; junction bases left unmatched: 7. The CDR3 consists of 14 residues. The full variable domain, its missing parts supplied by reference TRBV2 and TRBJ1-2, is EPEVTQTPSHQVTQMGQEVILRCVPISNHLYFYWYRQILGQKVEFLVSFYNNEISEKSEIFDDQFSVERPDGSNFTLKIRSTKLEDSAMYFCASSLGQGGYGYTFGSGTRLTVV.

This sequence joins TRBV4-2 and TRBJ2-7; D may be TRBD1 (6 bases). The CDR3 totals 17 residues. Germline V gene data show CDR1 as LGHNA and CDR2 as YNFKEQ. Trimming cost V 0 bases and J 1 base, with 16 bases left between them. The CDR3 spells CASSQEGPGTFSYEQYF. Written as DNA, the CDR3 is TGTGCCAGCAGCCAAGAGGGCCCTGGGACATTTTCCTACGAGCAGTACTTC.

The chain is built from TRBV5-4 and TRBJ2-7; 8 nucleotides match TRBD1. V trimming: 6 bases; J trimming: 4 bases; junction bases outside the gene matches: 12. The CDR3 is 15 amino acids. Germline assignment: CDR1 SGHNT and CDR2 YYREEE (reference sequence). The CDR3 DNA is TGTGCCAGCACCAAAGAACCGGGACAGGATTACGAGCAGTACTTC. This encodes CASTKEPGQDYEQYF.